This T cell receptor beta chain was recovered during a study of T cells in Graves' hyperthyroidism and ophthalmopathy. Study summary: Specimen type is peripheral blood, collected at initial diagnosis prior to any treatment. Overall study findings and caveats: Most thyroid-expanded clonotypes above 0.001 were also found in blood.

Remarks on this clonotype: Its antigen remains unknown.

The source material, RNA transcripts, was used to amplify TCR beta CDR3 regions. Using the HTBI primer set, a first-round RT-PCR was run on the TCR CDR3. TCRdb reprocessed the multiplex PCR reads via MiXCR and lists one record per CDR3 protein. The data contain about 760,000 distinct CDR3 sequences, around 40% of them singletons. Patients were excluded because of uncontrolled infection, other autoimmune disease, pregnancy or lactation. Used for diagnoses were clinical symptoms, serum thyroxine and TRAb, thyroid ultrasound and orbital computed tomography. The CDR3 is made up of 12 amino acids. The J segment lost 5 bases and the V segment lost 7 bases, leaving 2 bases of the junction unmatched. The germline gives CDR1 MGHDK, CDR2 SYGVNS.

J is TRBJ1-1 and V is TRBV25-1, with 9 bases that match TRBD1. The specimen was blood. This receptor was obtained from a woman aged 40 to 55 with Graves' hyperthyroidism. CDR3 bases: TGTGCCAGCACTGGACAGGGGACTGAAGCTTTCTTT. Its protein product is CASTGQGTEAFF.